Detailed here is one T cell receptor (beta chain). The data were obtained in a study of blood T cell repertoires in COVID-19. Study as a whole: Researchers got acute and convalescent COVID-19 samples from the United States, Italy and Spain. PBMCs, B-cell-depleted T cells, or T cells provided the cDNA or gDNA that made up the material.

The CDR3 length is 13 residues. J gave up 4 bases and V 4 bases, and 2 bases lay outside the gene matches. Germline assignment: CDR1 LGHDT and CDR2 YNNKEL (reference sequence). Original data processing: Nucleated cell counts were estimated from reference gene primer amplification. The data were produced by immunoSEQ multiplex PCR, yet TCRdb's version contains in-frame clones alone and is incomplete. For V, J and clone size, that table is used; D and trimming come from the DNA. The sample contains around 280,000 clones, around 87% of which appear only once. This receptor was obtained from a man in his sixties or seventies with acute or convalescent COVID-19. Sequenced sample: peripheral blood. The chain joins TRBV3-1 (or the pseudogene TRBV3-2) to TRBJ1-1, with 8 bases identical to TRBD1. In DNA form, the CDR3 reads TGTGCCAGCAGCCGGGGGACAGGCACTGAAGCTTTCTTT. This encodes CASSRGTGTEAFF.